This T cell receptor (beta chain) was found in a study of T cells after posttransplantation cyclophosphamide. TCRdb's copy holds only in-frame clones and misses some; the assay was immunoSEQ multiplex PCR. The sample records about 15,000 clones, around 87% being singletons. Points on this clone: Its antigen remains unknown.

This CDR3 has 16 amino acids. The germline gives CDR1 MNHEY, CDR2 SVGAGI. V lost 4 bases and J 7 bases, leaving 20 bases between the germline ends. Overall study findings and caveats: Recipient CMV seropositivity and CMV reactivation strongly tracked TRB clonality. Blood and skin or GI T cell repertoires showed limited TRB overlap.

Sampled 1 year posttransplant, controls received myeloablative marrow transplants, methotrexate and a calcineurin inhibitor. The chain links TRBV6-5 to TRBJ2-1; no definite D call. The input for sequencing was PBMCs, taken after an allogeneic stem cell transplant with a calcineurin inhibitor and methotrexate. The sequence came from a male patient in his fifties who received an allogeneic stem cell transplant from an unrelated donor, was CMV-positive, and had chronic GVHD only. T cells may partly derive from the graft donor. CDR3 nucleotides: TGTGCCAGCAGTTTCAACGGGTTCCCCCCACGGAATGAGCAGTTCTTC. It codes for CASSFNGFPPRNEQFF.